Following are 21 T cell receptor beta chains from one sample sequenced in a study of T cell changes during pregnancy in multiple sclerosis (dated by TCRdb to the late 2010s). The library was generated by the immunoSEQ multiplex PCR assay. The table comes from immuneACCESS by way of TCRdb, which keeps in-frame sequences with V and J called. Part of the clones is missing from these tables; in studies checked, under half for an unresolved V gene and the rest for unknown reasons. This sample holds almost 50,000 clones; around 94% were observed only once. Around 0.3% of the sample is held by the ten biggest clonotypes. This sample comprised CD4+ T cells from peripheral blood mononuclear cells, obtained in the third trimester of pregnancy. Receptors were obtained from a female donor with multiple sclerosis, enrolled in a pregnancy study.

This rearrangement joins TRBV4-1 to TRBJ1-4; D not certain. Germline V gene data show CDR1 as MGHRA and CDR2 as YSYEKL. The CDR3 contains 14 residues. The V end lost 1 base, the J end lost 8 bases, and 11 bases lay between the germline ends. CDR3 amino acids: CASSQGDSREKLFF. CDR3 nucleotides: TGCGCCAGCAGCCAAGGAGATTCCCGGGAAAAACTGTTTTTT.

DNA of the CDR3: TGTGCCAGCAGCTCGGGGGGGACGGGGCTTTACAATGAGCAGTTCTTC. This sequence encodes CASSSGGTGLYNEQFF. The genes are TRBV13 and TRBJ2-1; 8 nucleotides align to TRBD2. Germline loops: CDR1 PRHDT, CDR2 FYEKMQ (reference sequence). The CDR3 loop spans 16 amino acids. Unmatched junction bases numbered 9, after V lost 4 bases and J lost 4 bases.

The chain joins TRBV20-1 to TRBJ1-1, with D unresolved. Looked up from germline, CDR1 is DFQATT and CDR2 is SNEGSKA (reference sequence). Between the trimmed V and J ends, which lost 4 bases and 1 base, there was a span of 4 bases. The CDR3 sequence is 11 residues long. CDR3 coding DNA: TGCAGTGCTAACGGGAACACTGAAGCTTTCTTT. Translation: CSANGNTEAFF.

V is TRBV18 and J is TRBJ2-7, with D possibly matching TRBD2 (5 bases). This CDR3 has 14 amino acids. Germline assignment: CDR1 KGHSH and CDR2 LQKENI. V was shortened by 3 bases and J by 2 bases, with 11 bases between the two germline ends. CDR3 residues: CASSPRPGAYEQYF. CDR3 sequence (DNA): TGTGCCAGCTCACCCCGCCCCGGGGCCTACGAGCAGTACTTC. Using reference TRBV18 and TRBJ2-7 for the parts outside the CDR3, the full variable domain is NAGVMQNPRHLVRRRGQEARLRCSPMKGHSHVYWYRQLPEEGLKFMVYLQKENIIDESGMPKERFSAEFPKEGPSILRIQQVVRGDSAAYFCASSPRPGAYEQYFGPGTRLTVT.

With respect to this clone: One junction end disagrees with the germline gene, perhaps due to a read error. The gene calls are TRBV7-8 and TRBJ2-7; a possible D gene is TRBD2 (6 bases). The CDR3 is 12 amino acids. Germline-derived CDR1 and CDR2 are SGHVS and FQNEAQ. The CDR3 protein is CASSFLGGAGDF. CDR3 in DNA: TGTGCCAGCAGCTTTCTTGGGGGAGCGGGTGACTTC.

The chain links TRBV28 to TRBJ1-5, with no clear D. The CDR3 is 14 residues long. Trimming cost V 4 bases and J 2 bases, with 9 bases left between them. Germline V lookup: CDR1 MDHEN, CDR2 SYDVKM. The CDR3 spells CASSSGQGNQPQHF. CDR3 DNA: TGTGCCAGCAGTTCTGGGCAGGGCAATCAGCCCCAGCATTTT.

The genes are TRBV11-2 and TRBJ2-5; TRBD1 might be the D (5 bases). Per germline, CDR1 SGHAT and CDR2 FQNNGV. This CDR3 has 13 amino acids. The ends were cut back, 5 bases at V and 5 bases at J, with 12 bases in the middle. CDR3 protein: CASSPQGVETQYF. CDR3 in DNA: TGTGCCAGCAGCCCTCAAGGGGTCGAGACCCAGTACTTC. Full variable domain (rest looked up from reference TRBV11-2 and TRBJ2-5): EAGVAQSPRYKIIEKRQSVAFWCNPISGHATLYWYQQILGQGPKLLIQFQNNGVVDDSQLPKDRFSAERLKGVDSTLKIQPAKLEDSAVYLCASSPQGVETQYFGPGTRLLVL.

The chain joins TRBV29-1 to TRBJ2-1; tentative D call: TRBD2 (5 bases). Deletions cut 7 bases from V and 7 bases from J, with 14 bases between. Germline CDR1 is SQVTM and CDR2 is ANQGSEA. The CDR3 totals 12 residues. The CDR3 sequence: CSAQRGSNEQFF. CDR3 bases: TGCAGCGCACAGAGAGGGAGTAATGAGCAGTTCTTC.

The rearrangement links TRBV7-9 to TRBJ2-6; maybe TRBD2 (6 bases). This CDR3 comprises 18 residues. CDR1 and CDR2 from the germline V gene are SEHNR and FQNEAQ (reference sequence). The V end was cut by 5 bases, the J end by 0 bases, with 17 bases between. The CDR3 sequence is CASSPGTGPNSGANVLTF. CDR3 nucleotides: TGTGCCAGCAGCCCGGGGACTGGACCGAACTCTGGGGCCAACGTCCTGACTTTC.

The V and J genes are TRBV7-2 and TRBJ2-7; D is perhaps TRBD2 (5 bases). This CDR3 is built from 14 residues. In germline, CDR1 is SGHTA, CDR2 FQGNSA. V gave up 1 base and J gave up 2 bases, with 9 bases separating them. In DNA form, the CDR3 reads TGTGCCAGCAGCTTAGTAGAGGGAACCTACGAGCAGTACTTC. It is translated as CASSLVEGTYEQYF.

V is TRBV2 and J is TRBJ2-1; TRBD2 aligns across 8 bases. In germline, CDR1 is SNHLY, CDR2 FYNNEI. The CDR3 consists of 15 residues. V lost 5 bases and J lost 5; bases outside the gene matches: 8. The CDR3 spells CASSSEREWNNEQFF. For the CDR3, the DNA is TGTGCCAGCAGTTCCGAGCGGGAGTGGAACAATGAGCAGTTCTTC.

The chain is built from TRBV6-1 and TRBJ2-7; 10 nucleotides line up with TRBD2. CDR3 length equals 14 residues. V gave up 11 bases and J gave up 3 bases; unmatched junction bases: 10. Germline CDR1 MNHNS, CDR2 SASEGT. In DNA, the CDR3 is TGTGCCGTCCTAAAGGCTAGCGGGGGCTACGAGCAGTACTTC. It specifies CAVLKASGGYEQYF.

The chain is built from TRBV5-1 and TRBJ1-4; D may be TRBD1 (6 bases). V lost 6 bases to trimming and J lost 5 bases, with 14 bases between them. Germline loops: CDR1 SGHRS, CDR2 YFSETQ. CDR3 length: 14 amino acids. CDR3 DNA: TGCGCCAGCACCCCAGGGGTTAGGAATGAAAAACTGTTTTTT. Amino acids: CASTPGVRNEKLFF.

The chain uses TRBV7-2 and TRBJ2-5; 8 bases are shared with TRBD2. Germline V gene lookup returns CDR1 SGHTA and CDR2 FQGNSA. Germline trimming cut 2 bases from V and 1 base from J; bases unmatched to any gene: 3. This CDR3 has 15 residues. This chain's CDR3 is CASSLQRESQETQYF. As DNA, the CDR3 is TGTGCCAGCAGCTTACAGCGGGAGTCCCAAGAGACCCAGTACTTC.

Only one count was recorded for this clone. This chain connects TRBV4-3 to TRBJ2-1; a possible D gene is TRBD2 (5 bases). The CDR3 has 14 amino acids. Germline assignment: CDR1 LGHNA and CDR2 YSLEER. Trimming shortened V by 1 base and J by 6 bases, and 10 bases separated the two germline ends. CDR3 loop: CASSQGFSVNEQFF. The CDR3 bases are TGCGCCAGCAGCCAAGGATTTAGCGTCAATGAGCAGTTCTTC.

The V and J genes are TRBV6-1 and TRBJ1-2, with TRBD1 as a possible D gene (6 bases). CDR3 length equals 15 residues. The V and J ends lost 4 bases and 7 bases respectively, with 19 bases between them. Germline V lookup: CDR1 MNHNS, CDR2 SASEGT. The CDR3 coding sequence is TGTGCCAGCAGTGGAAAAACAGGGATCAGTTCTGGCTACACCTTC. Amino acid sequence: CASSGKTGISSGYTF.

The rearrangement uses TRBV19 and TRBJ2-3; the match to TRBD2 covers 9 bases. The CDR3 spans 15 residues. Germline V lookup: CDR1 LNHDA, CDR2 SQIVND (reference sequence). Trimming took 4 bases from V and 9 from J; bases not matched to a gene: 11. The CDR3 spells CASSTTGLAIKTQYF. In nucleotides, the CDR3 is TGTGCCAGTAGTACAACGGGACTAGCAATTAAGACGCAGTATTTT.

CDR3 nucleotides: TGTGCCAGCAGCTTCGATATAGGGGGATCGTCTGGCTACACCTTC. This sequence encodes CASSFDIGGSSGYTF. V and J are TRBV7-2 and TRBJ1-2; TRBD1 might be the D (6 bases). Trimming stripped 3 bases from V and 7 bases from J, with 18 bases between. The length of the CDR3 is 15 residues. Germline lookup yields CDR1 SGHTA and CDR2 FQGNSA.

The chain combines TRBV28 with TRBJ2-2; TRBD1 matches 9 bases. CDR3 size: 17 residues. Germline-derived CDR1 and CDR2 are MDHEN and SYDVKM. The trim removed 8 bases at V and 4 bases at J, leaving 14 bases unmatched. CDR3 sequence (DNA): TGTGCCAGCGGACTCCGGGACAGGGATTGGGGCACCGGGGAGCTGTTTTTT. It encodes CASGLRDRDWGTGELFF.

The chain couples TRBV4-1 to TRBJ2-7; 7 bases align to TRBD1. The junction had 4 bases not matched to a gene; V was cut back by 0 bases and J by 5 bases. Germline V gene lookup returns CDR1 MGHRA and CDR2 YSYEKL. CDR3 size: 14 residues. The CDR3 sequence: CASSQEDRVNEQYF. CDR3 DNA: TGCGCCAGCAGCCAAGAAGACAGGGTAAACGAGCAGTACTTC.

This chain connects TRBV29-1 to TRBJ1-2; D might be TRBD1 (5 bases). V gave up 4 bases and J gave up 2 bases, with 11 bases separating them. This CDR3 region has 13 residues. Germline-derived CDR1 and CDR2 are SQVTM and ANQGSEA. The CDR3 region has the DNA TGCAGCGTTGCAGAGGGGAGGAACTATGGCTACACCTTC. Protein sequence: CSVAEGRNYGYTF. The whole variable domain, remainder taken from reference TRBV29-1 and TRBJ1-2, is SAVISQKPSRDICQRGTSLTIQCQVDSQVTMMFWYRQQPGQSLTLIATANQGSEATYESGFVIDKFPISRPNLTFSTLTVSNMSPEDSSIYLCSVAEGRNYGYTFGSGTRLTVV.